This T cell receptor (beta chain) was captured by sequencing in a study of cytomegalovirus exposure and HLA in healthy donors. The V and J ends lost 5 bases and 2 bases respectively, with 7 bases between them. Germline CDR1 reads LNHDA; CDR2 reads SQIVND (reference sequence). The length of the CDR3 is 14 residues. To note about this clone: What it recognizes is unknown.

Regarding the study as a whole: A later analysis reportedly found that, within productive TCRs, an Asian-associated ancestry cluster had fewer N-insertions than the mean observed across the approximately 700 donors. DRB1 showed the most TCR associations and HLA-C the fewest in a later analysis, as rates varied by HLA locus. Clonal expansion, a later analysis showed, was greater in HLA-associated TCR beta chains than in equally common others. HLA alleles were associated with roughly 17,000 TCR beta sequences in a later analysis at 0.05 false discovery rate.

PCR amplification relied on 60 Vbeta primers (plus 13 Jbeta primers). Assay used: immunoSEQ multiplex PCR; TCRdb lists only in-frame clones, some missing. The table lists about 160,000 clones, roughly four fifths of them singletons. What was sequenced was PBMCs. V gene TRBV19 combines with J gene TRBJ2-6; no firm D call. The sequence came from a man aged 50 to 59 in good health and CMV-seropositive. CDR3 DNA: TGTGCCAGTAGTTTTCGGGCTGGGGCCAACGTCCTGACTTTC. Translated: CASSFRAGANVLTF.